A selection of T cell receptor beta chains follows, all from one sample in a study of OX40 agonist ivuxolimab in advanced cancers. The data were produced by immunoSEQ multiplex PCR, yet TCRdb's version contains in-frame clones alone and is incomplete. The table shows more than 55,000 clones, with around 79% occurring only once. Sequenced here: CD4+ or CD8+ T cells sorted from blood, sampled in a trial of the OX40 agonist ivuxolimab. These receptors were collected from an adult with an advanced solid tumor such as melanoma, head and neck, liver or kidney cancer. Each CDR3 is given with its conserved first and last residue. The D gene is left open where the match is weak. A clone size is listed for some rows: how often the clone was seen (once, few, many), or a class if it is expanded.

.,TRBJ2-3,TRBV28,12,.,TGTGCCAGCAGTTTGACTGGCGATACGCAGTATTTT,CASSLTGDTQYF
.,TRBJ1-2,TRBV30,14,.,TGTGCCTGGAGTCCCAACAGGGCGGTGTATGGCTACACCTTC,CAWSPNRAVYGYTF
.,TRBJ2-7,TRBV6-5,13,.,TGTGCCAGCAGCACAGCGGCCTCCTACGAGCAGTACTTC,CASSTAASYEQYF
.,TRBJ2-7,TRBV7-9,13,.,TGTGCCAGCAGCCTCCCTAGCATCTACGAGCAGTACTTC,CASSLPSIYEQYF
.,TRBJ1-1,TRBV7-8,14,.,TGTGCCAGCAGCTTAGTCCGGGGGAACACTGAAGCTTTCTTT,CASSLVRGNTEAFF
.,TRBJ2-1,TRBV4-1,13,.,TGCGCCAGCAGCCAAAGGTTGGTGGATGAGCAGTTCTTC,CASSQRLVDEQFF
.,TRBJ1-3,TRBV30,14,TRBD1,TGTGCCTGGAGTGGCGACAGGGGGCAAGACACCATATATTTT,CAWSGDRGQDTIYF
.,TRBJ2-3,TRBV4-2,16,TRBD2,TGTGCCAGCAGCAGTACGGGACTAGCGTTTGGAGATACGCAGTATTTT,CASSSTGLAFGDTQYF
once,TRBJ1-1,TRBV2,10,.,TGTGCCAGCAGGGGGACTGAAGCTTTCTTT,CASRGTEAFF
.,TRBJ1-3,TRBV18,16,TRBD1,TGTGCCAGCTCCCATGGACAGGGTAACTCTGGAAACACCATATATTTT,CASSHGQGNSGNTIYF
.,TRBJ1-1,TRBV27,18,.,TGTGCCAGCAGTTTATCGCGCTTTAAGACAGTTGTTGGCACTGAAGCTTTCTTT,CASSLSRFKTVVGTEAFF
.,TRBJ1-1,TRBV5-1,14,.,TGCGCCAGCAGCGCCGGACGGGCGAACACTGAAGCTTTCTTT,CASSAGRANTEAFF
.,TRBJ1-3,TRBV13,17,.,TGTGCCAGCAGCTTAGGCCTGGGGGCAGCTTCTGGAAACACCATATATTTT,CASSLGLGAASGNTIYF
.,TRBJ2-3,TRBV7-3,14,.,TGTGCCAGCAGCTTCGGACTTAGCACAGATACGCAGTATTTT,CASSFGLSTDTQYF
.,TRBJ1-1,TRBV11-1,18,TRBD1,TGTGCCAGCAGCGACTTGAGAACAGGGGGTATACGGAACACTGAAGCTTTCTTT,CASSDLRTGGIRNTEAFF
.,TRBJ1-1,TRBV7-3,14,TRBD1,TGTGCCAGCAGCTTACGGGTCAGGGGGACTGAAGCTTTCTTT,CASSLRVRGTEAFF
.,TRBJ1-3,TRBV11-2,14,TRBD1,TGTGCCAGCAGCGAAACAGGGGGCGGAAACACCATATATTTT,CASSETGGGNTIYF
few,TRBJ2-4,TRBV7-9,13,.,TGTGCCAGCAGCTTTATCGAGGCGAACATTCAGTACTTC,CASSFIEANIQYF
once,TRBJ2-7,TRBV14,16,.,TGTGCCAGCAGCCACCAATCGCTCTGGGCCTCCTACGAGCAGTACTTC,CASSHQSLWASYEQYF
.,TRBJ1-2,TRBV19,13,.,TGTGCCAGTAGCACCGGGACTTTCTATGGCTACACCTTC,CASSTGTFYGYTF
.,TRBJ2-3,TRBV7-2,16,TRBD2,TGTGCCAGCAGCTTCCTACTAGCGGGAGGGGCAGATACGCAGTATTTT,CASSFLLAGGADTQYF
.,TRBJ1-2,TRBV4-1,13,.,TGCGCCAGCAGCCAAAGTCATGGCTATGGCTACACCTTC,CASSQSHGYGYTF
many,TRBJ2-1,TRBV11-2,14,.,TGTGCCAGCAGCTTGTCGGGAGCCCCCTGGGAGCAGTTCTTC,CASSLSGAPWEQFF
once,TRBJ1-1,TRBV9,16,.,TGTGCCACCAAAAGGGGGAGGGGGGTGAGGAACACTGAAGCTTTCTTT,CATKRGRGVRNTEAFF
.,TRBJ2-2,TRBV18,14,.,TGTGCCAGCTCACCTCCTCAGCGGACCGGGGAGCTGTTTTTT,CASSPPQRTGELFF
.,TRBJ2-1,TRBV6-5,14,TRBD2,TGTGCCACCTCCAATAGCGGGAGTATCGATGAGCAGTTCTTC,CATSNSGSIDEQFF
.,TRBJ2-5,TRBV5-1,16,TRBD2,TGCGCCAGCAGCTTGTCGGCGAGCGGGGGGTTGGAGACCCAGTACTTC,CASSLSASGGLETQYF
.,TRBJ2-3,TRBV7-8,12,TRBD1,TGTGCCAGCAGCTCAGACAGGGTTACGCAGTATTTT,CASSSDRVTQYF
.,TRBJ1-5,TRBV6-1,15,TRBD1,TGTGCCAGCAGAGGTGGACAGGGCAGCAATCAGCCCCAGCATTTT,CASRGGQGSNQPQHF
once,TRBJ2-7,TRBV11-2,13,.,TGTGCCAGCAGCTTAGAAGGGAGCTACGAGCAGTACTTC,CASSLEGSYEQYF
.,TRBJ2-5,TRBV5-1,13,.,TGCGCCAGCAGCCTGGGACCGCAAGAGACCCAGTACTTC,CASSLGPQETQYF
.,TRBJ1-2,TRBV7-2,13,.,TGTGCCAGCAGCTTATTTTCTAACTATGGCTACACCTTC,CASSLFSNYGYTF
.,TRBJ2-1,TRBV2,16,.,TGTGCCAGCAGTGATGAGGAAAAAGGGTCCTACAATGAGCAGTTCTTC,CASSDEEKGSYNEQFF
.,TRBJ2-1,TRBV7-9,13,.,TGTGCCAGCAGCTTAGTGCCGGGTGATGAGCAGTTCTTC,CASSLVPGDEQFF
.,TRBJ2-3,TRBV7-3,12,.,TGTGCCAGCAGCTCCCCCGCAGATACGCAGTATTTT,CASSSPADTQYF
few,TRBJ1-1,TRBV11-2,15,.,TGTGCCAGCAGCTTGGAGCCTACAGACGGCACTGAAGCTTTCTTT,CASSLEPTDGTEAFF
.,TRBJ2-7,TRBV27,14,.,TGTGCCAGCAGTTGGGGGCAGGGCTCCTACGAGCAGTACTTC,CASSWGQGSYEQYF
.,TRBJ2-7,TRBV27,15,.,TGTGCCAGCAGTTTAGGGAGAGCCCGTTCCTACGAGCAGTACTTC,CASSLGRARSYEQYF
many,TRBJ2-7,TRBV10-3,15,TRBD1,TGTGCCATCAGTGAGGGGTGGGACAGAACCTACGAGCAGTACTTC,CAISEGWDRTYEQYF
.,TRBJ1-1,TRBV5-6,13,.,TGTGCCAGCAGCTTGGAGGGGGGCACTGAAGCTTTCTTT,CASSLEGGTEAFF
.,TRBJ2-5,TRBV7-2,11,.,TGTGCCAGCAGCTCGAGGGAGACCCAGTACTTC,CASSSRETQYF
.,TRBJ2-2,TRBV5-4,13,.,TGTGCCAGCGGAGGGTGGGGCGGCGGGGAGCTGTTTTTT,CASGGWGGGELFF
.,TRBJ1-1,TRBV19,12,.,TGTGCCAGTAGTATAGGCCTCACTGAAGCTTTCTTT,CASSIGLTEAFF